This entry features one T cell receptor (beta chain) sequence. Trimming removed 1 base from V and 4 bases from J, with 18 bases in between. The CDR3 loop spans 16 amino acids. Germline loops: CDR1 SGHTS, CDR2 YDEGEE. The sample is drawn from a study of cytomegalovirus exposure and HLA in healthy donors. The primer mix had 60 Vbeta and 13 Jbeta primers. The assay was immunoSEQ multiplex PCR, and TCRdb's table has in-frame clones only and misses some. The sample has tens of thousands of clones, approximately 70% seen once. The TCR was taken from a man aged 40-49 years in good health and CMV-seropositive. The chain joins TRBV5-8 to TRBJ2-7; D gene uncertain. Sample: PBMCs. The CDR3 loop is CASSLLVHRSDYEQYF. CDR3 nucleotide sequence: TGTGCCAGCAGCTTGTTAGTTCACAGATCGGATTACGAGCAGTACTTC.